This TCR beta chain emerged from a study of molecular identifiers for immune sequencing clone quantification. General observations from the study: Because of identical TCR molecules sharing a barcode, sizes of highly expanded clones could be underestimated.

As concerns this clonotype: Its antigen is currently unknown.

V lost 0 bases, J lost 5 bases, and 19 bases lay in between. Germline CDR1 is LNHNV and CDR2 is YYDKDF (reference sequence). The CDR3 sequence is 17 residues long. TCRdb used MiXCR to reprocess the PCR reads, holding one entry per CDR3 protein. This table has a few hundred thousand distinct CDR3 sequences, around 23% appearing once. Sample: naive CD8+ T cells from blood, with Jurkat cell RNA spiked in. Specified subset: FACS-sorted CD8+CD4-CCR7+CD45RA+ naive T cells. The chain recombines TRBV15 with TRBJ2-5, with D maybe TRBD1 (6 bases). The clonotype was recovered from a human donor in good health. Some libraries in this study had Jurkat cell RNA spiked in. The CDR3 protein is CATSRDYRDTVQETQYF. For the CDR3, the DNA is TGTGCCACCAGCAGAGACTACCGGGACACAGTTCAGGAGACCCAGTACTTC.